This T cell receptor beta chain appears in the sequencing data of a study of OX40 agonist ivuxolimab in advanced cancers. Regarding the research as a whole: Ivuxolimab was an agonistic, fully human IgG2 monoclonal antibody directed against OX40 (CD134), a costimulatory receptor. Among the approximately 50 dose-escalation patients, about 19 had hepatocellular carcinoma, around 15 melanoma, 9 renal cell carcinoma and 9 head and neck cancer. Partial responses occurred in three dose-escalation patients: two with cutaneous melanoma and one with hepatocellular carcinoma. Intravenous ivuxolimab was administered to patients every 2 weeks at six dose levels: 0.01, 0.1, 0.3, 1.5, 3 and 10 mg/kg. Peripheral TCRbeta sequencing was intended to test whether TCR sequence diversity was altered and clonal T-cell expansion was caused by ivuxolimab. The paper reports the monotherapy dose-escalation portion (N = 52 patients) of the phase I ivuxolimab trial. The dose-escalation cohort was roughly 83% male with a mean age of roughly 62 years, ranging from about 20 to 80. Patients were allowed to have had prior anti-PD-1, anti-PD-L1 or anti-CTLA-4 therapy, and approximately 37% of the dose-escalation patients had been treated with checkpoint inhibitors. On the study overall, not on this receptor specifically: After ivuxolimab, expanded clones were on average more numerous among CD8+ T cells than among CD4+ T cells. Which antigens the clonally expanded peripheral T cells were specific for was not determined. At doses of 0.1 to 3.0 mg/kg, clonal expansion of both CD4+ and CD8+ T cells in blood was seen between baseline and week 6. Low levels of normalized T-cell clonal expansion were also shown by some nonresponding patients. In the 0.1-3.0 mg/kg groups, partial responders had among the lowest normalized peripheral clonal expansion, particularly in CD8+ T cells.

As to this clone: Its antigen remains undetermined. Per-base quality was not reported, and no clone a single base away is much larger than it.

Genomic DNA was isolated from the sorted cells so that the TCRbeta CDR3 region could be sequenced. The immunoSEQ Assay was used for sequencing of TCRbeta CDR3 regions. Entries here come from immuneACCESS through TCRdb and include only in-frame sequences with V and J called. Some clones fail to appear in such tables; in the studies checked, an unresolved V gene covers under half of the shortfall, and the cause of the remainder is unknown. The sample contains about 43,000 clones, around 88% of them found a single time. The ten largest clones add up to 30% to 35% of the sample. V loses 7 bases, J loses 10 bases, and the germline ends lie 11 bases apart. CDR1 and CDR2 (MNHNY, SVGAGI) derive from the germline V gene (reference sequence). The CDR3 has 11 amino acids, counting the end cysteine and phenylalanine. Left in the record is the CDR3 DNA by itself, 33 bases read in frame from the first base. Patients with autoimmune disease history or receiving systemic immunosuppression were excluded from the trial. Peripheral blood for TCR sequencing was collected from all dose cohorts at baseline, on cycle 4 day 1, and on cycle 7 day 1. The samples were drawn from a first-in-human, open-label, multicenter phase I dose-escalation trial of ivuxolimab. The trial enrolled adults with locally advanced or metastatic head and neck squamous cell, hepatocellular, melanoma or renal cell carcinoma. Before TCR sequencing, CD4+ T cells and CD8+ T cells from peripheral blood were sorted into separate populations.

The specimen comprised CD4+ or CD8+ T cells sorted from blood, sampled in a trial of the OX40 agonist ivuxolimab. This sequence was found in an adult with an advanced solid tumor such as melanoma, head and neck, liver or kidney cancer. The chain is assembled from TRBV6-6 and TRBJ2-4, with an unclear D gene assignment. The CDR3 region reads CASTANGIQYF. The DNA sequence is TGTGCCAGCACCGCGAACGGGATTCAGTACTTC.